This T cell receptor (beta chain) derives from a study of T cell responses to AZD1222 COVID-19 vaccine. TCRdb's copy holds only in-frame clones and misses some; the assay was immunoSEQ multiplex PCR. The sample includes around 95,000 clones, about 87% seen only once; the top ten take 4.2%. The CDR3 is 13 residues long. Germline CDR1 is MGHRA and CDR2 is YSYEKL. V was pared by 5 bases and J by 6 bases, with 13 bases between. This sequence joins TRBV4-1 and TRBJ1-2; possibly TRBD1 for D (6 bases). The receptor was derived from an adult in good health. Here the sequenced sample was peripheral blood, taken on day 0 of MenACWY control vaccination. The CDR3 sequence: CASSKPQGNGYTF. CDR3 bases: TGCGCCAGCAGCAAGCCTCAGGGGAATGGCTACACCTTC.